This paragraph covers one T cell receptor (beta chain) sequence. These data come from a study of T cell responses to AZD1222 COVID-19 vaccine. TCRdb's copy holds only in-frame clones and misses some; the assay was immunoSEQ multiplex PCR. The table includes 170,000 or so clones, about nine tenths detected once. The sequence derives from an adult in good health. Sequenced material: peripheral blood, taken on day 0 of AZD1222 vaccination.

CDR3 DNA sequence: TGTGCCACCCAGGGCGCAGCTAATGAAAAACTGTTTTTT. This codes for CATQGAANEKLFF. This chain uses TRBV7-8 with TRBJ1-4, with D possibly TRBD1 on 5 matching bases. Trimming pared 10 bases from V and 3 bases from J, leaving 12 bases between. Germline assignment: CDR1 SGHVS and CDR2 FQNEAQ. The CDR3 loop spans 13 amino acids.